Listed below are T cell receptor beta chains from one sample, sequenced in a study of Ad26.COV2.S vaccination and SARS-CoV-2 variants. TCRdb's table, derived via immunoSEQ multiplex PCR, lists solely in-frame clones and lacks some. The data show a few hundred thousand clones, with about 92% seen just once and approximately 1.7% held by the top ten. Source: peripheral blood, taken in a trial of Ad26.COV2.S vaccine versus placebo. The source is a person aged 18-60 years who received the Ad26.COV2.S COVID-19 vaccine or a placebo. The CDR3 runs from the conserved cysteine through the conserved F or W. D genes are given only for firm matches. Clone size is not always given. Where it is, it says once, few, many or a class for expanded clones.

CDR3: CASSPRTGQQPQHF
DNA: TGTGCCAGCAGCCCCCGGACAGGACAACAGCCCCAGCATTTT
size: few
J: TRBJ1-5
V: TRBV3-1/TRBV3-2
length: 14
D: TRBD1

CDR3: CASSSIGGPYEQYF
DNA: TGTGCCAGCAGTTCCATTGGGGGGCCCTACGAGCAGTACTTC
size: NA
J: TRBJ2-7
V: TRBV28
length: 14
D: NA

CDR3: CASSYAGGSSTDTQYF
DNA: TGTGCCAGCAGTTATGCGGGGGGCTCTAGCACAGATACGCAGTATTTT
size: once
J: TRBJ2-3
V: TRBV6-5
length: 16
D: TRBD2

CDR3: CASSLASGGYQETQYF
DNA: TGTGCCAGCAGCTTGGCTAGCGGGGGTTACCAAGAGACCCAGTACTTC
size: NA
J: TRBJ2-5
V: TRBV5-8
length: 16
D: TRBD2

CDR3: CASTKTSGGNEQFF
DNA: TGCGCCAGCACCAAGACTAGCGGGGGTAATGAGCAGTTCTTC
size: once
J: TRBJ2-1
V: TRBV5-1
length: 14
D: TRBD2

CDR3: CARGYGENTEAFF
DNA: TGTGCCAGGGGCTACGGAGAGAACACTGAAGCTTTCTTT
size: NA
J: TRBJ1-1
V: TRBV2
length: 13
D: NA

CDR3: CASSLWTTGEYNEQFF
DNA: TGTGCCAGCAGTTTATGGACGACCGGGGAATACAATGAGCAGTTCTTC
size: NA
J: TRBJ2-1
V: TRBV28
length: 16
D: NA

CDR3: CASSPTSSGANVLTF
DNA: TGTGCCAGCAGTCCCACTTCCTCTGGGGCCAACGTCCTGACTTTC
size: NA
J: TRBJ2-6
V: TRBV6-6
length: 15
D: NA

CDR3: CATSRGGTGYTEQYF
DNA: TGTGCCACCAGCAGAGGGGGGACAGGATATACCGAGCAGTACTTC
size: NA
J: TRBJ2-7
V: TRBV15
length: 15
D: TRBD1

CDR3: CASSSQSGTAYEQYF
DNA: TGTGCCAGCAGCTCTCAATCCGGGACAGCTTACGAGCAGTACTTC
size: NA
J: TRBJ2-7
V: TRBV11-3
length: 15
D: TRBD1

CDR3: CASSYSPDRTAPIGYTF
DNA: TGTGCCAGCAGTTACTCACCCGACAGGACAGCTCCTATTGGCTACACCTTC
size: NA
J: TRBJ1-2
V: TRBV6-2/TRBV6-3
length: 17
D: NA

CDR3: CASTKTSDSGNTIYF
DNA: TGTGCCAGCACCAAAACTTCTGATTCCGGAAACACCATATATTTT
size: NA
J: TRBJ1-3
V: TRBV7-9
length: 15
D: NA

CDR3: CASSSQETQYF
DNA: TGTGCCAGCAGCTCGCAAGAGACCCAGTACTTC
size: once
J: TRBJ2-5
V: TRBV7-8
length: 11
D: NA

CDR3: CASSEGLGLYGYTF
DNA: TGTGCCAGCAGTGAAGGGTTAGGGCTCTATGGCTACACCTTC
size: NA
J: TRBJ1-2
V: TRBV2
length: 14
D: NA

CDR3: CASSITASSGANVLTF
DNA: TGTGCCAGTAGTATTACAGCCAGCTCTGGGGCCAACGTCCTGACTTTC
size: NA
J: TRBJ2-6
V: TRBV19
length: 16
D: NA

CDR3: CASSRPTGTSGGSTGELFF
DNA: TGTGCCAGCAGCCGACCAACCGGGACTAGCGGGGGGAGCACCGGGGAGCTGTTTTTT
size: NA
J: TRBJ2-2
V: TRBV6-2/TRBV6-3
length: 19
D: TRBD2

CDR3: CASSPLGDTDTQYF
DNA: TGTGCCAGCTCACCACTGGGGGACACAGATACGCAGTATTTT
size: NA
J: TRBJ2-3
V: TRBV18
length: 14
D: NA

CDR3: CAWTVAGGPDTQYF
DNA: TGTGCCTGGACTGTAGCGGGGGGGCCGGATACGCAGTATTTT
size: once
J: TRBJ2-3
V: TRBV30
length: 14
D: TRBD2

CDR3: CAWSPIGLAGGLPYEQYF
DNA: TGTGCCTGGAGTCCCATAGGACTAGCGGGGGGCCTTCCCTACGAGCAGTACTTC
size: NA
J: TRBJ2-7
V: TRBV30
length: 18
D: TRBD2

CDR3: CASSTTGPPGAFF
DNA: TGTGCCAGCTCAACGACAGGGCCGCCGGGAGCTTTCTTT
size: NA
J: TRBJ1-1
V: TRBV18
length: 13
D: TRBD1

CDR3: CASSQLKGIQETQYF
DNA: TGTGCCAGCAGCCAACTGAAGGGGATCCAAGAGACCCAGTACTTC
size: NA
J: TRBJ2-5
V: TRBV7-2
length: 15
D: NA

CDR3: CASSYVPGQGTDTQYF
DNA: TGTGCCAGCAGTTACGTCCCGGGACAGGGGACAGATACGCAGTATTTT
size: NA
J: TRBJ2-3
V: TRBV6-5
length: 16
D: TRBD1

CDR3: CASSLNIGMNTEAFF
DNA: TGTGCCAGCAGCTTGAATATAGGAATGAACACTGAAGCTTTCTTT
size: NA
J: TRBJ1-1
V: TRBV5-8
length: 15
D: NA

CDR3: CAISDRGQESSYNEQFF
DNA: TGTGCCATCAGTGATAGGGGACAGGAAAGCTCCTACAATGAGCAGTTCTTC
size: NA
J: TRBJ2-1
V: TRBV10-3
length: 17
D: TRBD1

CDR3: CASNRQGVYEQYF
DNA: TGTGCCAGCAATCGGCAGGGGGTCTACGAGCAGTACTTC
size: NA
J: TRBJ2-7
V: TRBV2
length: 13
D: TRBD1

CDR3: CASSTQGAPYSNQPQHF
DNA: TGTGCCAGTAGTACGCAGGGGGCCCCCTATAGCAATCAGCCCCAGCATTTT
size: NA
J: TRBJ1-5
V: TRBV19
length: 17
D: TRBD1

CDR3: CASSYQGNTEAFF
DNA: TGTGCCAGCAGTTATCAGGGAAACACTGAAGCTTTCTTT
size: NA
J: TRBJ1-1
V: TRBV27
length: 13
D: NA

CDR3: CASSYLAGPFSTDTQYF
DNA: TGTGCCAGCAGCTATTTAGCGGGACCCTTTTCCACAGATACGCAGTATTTT
size: NA
J: TRBJ2-3
V: TRBV11-2
length: 17
D: TRBD2

CDR3: CASSSKGQGLSPLHF
DNA: TGTGCCAGCAGTTCGAAAGGACAGGGACTTTCACCCCTCCACTTT
size: NA
J: TRBJ1-6
V: TRBV6-5
length: 15
D: TRBD1

CDR3: CASRARSYEQFF
DNA: TGTGCCAGCAGAGCTAGAAGCTATGAGCAGTTCTTC
size: NA
J: TRBJ2-1
V: TRBV12-3/TRBV12-4
length: 12
D: NA

CDR3: CASSAPEGGEQYF
DNA: TGTGCCAGCAGCGCCCCGGAGGGGGGCGAGCAGTACTTC
size: NA
J: TRBJ2-7
V: TRBV9
length: 13
D: NA

CDR3: CASSQDGQGNTEAFF
DNA: TGCGCCAGCAGCCAAGACGGACAGGGGAACACTGAAGCTTTCTTT
size: NA
J: TRBJ1-1
V: TRBV4-1
length: 15
D: TRBD1

CDR3: CASLQGASATNEKLFF
DNA: TGTGCCAGCCTCCAGGGCGCCTCTGCAACTAATGAAAAACTGTTTTTT
size: NA
J: TRBJ1-4
V: TRBV19
length: 16
D: NA

CDR3: CASSFDSIYEQYF
DNA: TGTGCCAGCAGTTTTGACAGTATCTACGAGCAGTACTTC
size: NA
J: TRBJ2-7
V: TRBV28
length: 13
D: NA

CDR3: CASSWRDRGQGYGYTF
DNA: TGTGCCAGCAGCTGGAGGGACAGGGGGCAGGGGTATGGCTACACCTTC
size: NA
J: TRBJ1-2
V: TRBV7-9
length: 16
D: TRBD1

CDR3: CASSLGGPTSTDTQYF
DNA: TGTGCCAGCAGCTTAGGGGGGCCCACCAGCACAGATACGCAGTATTTT
size: NA
J: TRBJ2-3
V: TRBV7-9
length: 16
D: NA

CDR3: CASSVGVGPEAFF
DNA: TGTGCCAGCAGCGTAGGAGTAGGGCCTGAAGCTTTCTTT
size: NA
J: TRBJ1-1
V: TRBV9
length: 13
D: NA

CDR3: CASSLEGPGIEQYF
DNA: TGTGCCAGCAGCTTGGAGGGACCGGGCATCGAGCAGTACTTC
size: NA
J: TRBJ2-7
V: TRBV5-5
length: 14
D: NA

CDR3: CASSLESWFEGPLNQPQHF
DNA: TGTGCCAGCAGCTTAGAAAGTTGGTTCGAGGGCCCCCTAAATCAGCCCCAGCATTTT
size: NA
J: TRBJ1-5
V: TRBV7-8
length: 19
D: NA

CDR3: CASSRRGGPTDTQYF
DNA: TGTGCCAGCAGTCGACGGGGGGGCCCAACAGATACGCAGTATTTT
size: NA
J: TRBJ2-3
V: TRBV28
length: 15
D: TRBD2